This is a list of T cell receptor beta chains from one sample in a study of spatial heterogeneity in lung cancer. TCRdb recomputed calls from the 5' RACE reads with MiXCR, one row per CDR3 protein. The sample has some 2,000 distinct CDR3 sequences, approximately 11% seen once; the top ten hold 9% to 15%. The sample here was lung tumor tissue, taken at surgery. Source of these receptors: a female donor with early-stage non-small cell lung cancer. CDR3s include the opening cysteine and the closing phenylalanine or tryptophan. Each record gives: J gene, clone size, V gene, CDR3 protein. Some rows have no size entry. The others give once, few or many, or a class for an expanded clone.

>TRBJ2-4|medium-sized|TRBV20-1
CSAGDSPAKNIQYF
>TRBJ1-2|medium-sized|TRBV28
CASSLSSGGRDGYTF
>TRBJ2-3|-|TRBV12-3/TRBV12-4
CASSSPGLGVDTQYF
>TRBJ2-3|many|TRBV5-1
CASSTDGHTDTQYF
>TRBJ2-7|medium-sized|TRBV12-5
CASGLGESSYEQYF
>TRBJ1-1|many|TRBV24-1
CATLRATEAFF
>TRBJ2-7|-|TRBV2
CASRTGVPYEQYF
>TRBJ1-2|medium-sized|TRBV5-1
CASWTGEEYYGYTF
>TRBJ1-2|medium-sized|TRBV2
CASTLEGEGGYTF
>TRBJ2-7|-|TRBV20-1
CSASWLQGVTYEQYF
>TRBJ2-3|many|TRBV11-3
CASSGQGSTDTQYF
>TRBJ2-2|many|TRBV29-1
CSVGNTGELFF
>TRBJ2-7|medium-sized|TRBV7-8
CASSTSGPRVEQYF
>TRBJ2-1|medium-sized|TRBV3-1
CASSPGGPYNEQFF
>TRBJ1-5|medium-sized|TRBV12-3/TRBV12-4
CASSFGRGQPQHF
>TRBJ2-1|medium-sized|TRBV30
CAAAGASSSSYNEQFF
>TRBJ2-6|medium-sized|TRBV29-1
CSVRTLGGPNVLTF
>TRBJ2-4|medium-sized|TRBV6-2/TRBV6-3
CASSYSPTGNIQYF
>TRBJ2-7|medium-sized|TRBV12-3/TRBV12-4
CASSLAGEDYEQYF
>TRBJ2-1|medium-sized|TRBV5-1
CASSPNNEQFF
>TRBJ2-1|medium-sized|TRBV5-5
CASSWITGNNEQFF
>TRBJ2-3|medium-sized|TRBV7-9
CASSLDRGPNTQYF
>TRBJ2-4|medium-sized|TRBV19
CASSPSTGNGAKNIQYF
>TRBJ1-2|few|TRBV7-1
CASSSPGHLNYGYTF
>TRBJ2-3|-|TRBV5-6
CASSFRQVVGTDTQYF
>TRBJ1-1|medium-sized|TRBV18
CASSLQATLVTEAFF
>TRBJ1-4|medium-sized|TRBV11-2
CASSSLGSNEKLFF
>TRBJ2-3|medium-sized|TRBV15
CATSSSGGGTDTQYF
>TRBJ2-3|medium-sized|TRBV5-1
CASSRGQGGSTDTQYF
>TRBJ2-2|medium-sized|TRBV7-9
CASSTTGIGELFF
>TRBJ1-1|-|TRBV30
CAWGQMNTEAFF
>TRBJ2-4|medium-sized|TRBV4-2
CASSQESNPERGGIQYF
>TRBJ1-3|medium-sized|TRBV3-1
CASSQAETGSYF
>TRBJ2-5|medium-sized|TRBV24-1
CATSDGGERGWQETQYF
>TRBJ1-3|medium-sized|TRBV28
CASSLTGTVSGNTIYF